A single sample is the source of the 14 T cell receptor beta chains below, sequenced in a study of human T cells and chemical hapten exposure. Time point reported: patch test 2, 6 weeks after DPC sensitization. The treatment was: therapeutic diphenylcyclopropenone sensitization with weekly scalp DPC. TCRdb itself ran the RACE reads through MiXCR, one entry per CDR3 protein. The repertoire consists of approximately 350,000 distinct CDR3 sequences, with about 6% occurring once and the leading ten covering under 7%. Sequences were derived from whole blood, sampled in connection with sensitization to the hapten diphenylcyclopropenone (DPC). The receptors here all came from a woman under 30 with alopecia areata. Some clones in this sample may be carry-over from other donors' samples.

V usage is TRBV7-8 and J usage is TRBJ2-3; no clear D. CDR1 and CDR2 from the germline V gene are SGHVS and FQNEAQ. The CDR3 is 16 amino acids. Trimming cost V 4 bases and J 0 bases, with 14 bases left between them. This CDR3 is CASSSRLGSSTDTQYF. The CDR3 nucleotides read TGTGCCAGCAGCTCGCGGTTGGGGTCTAGCACAGATACGCAGTATTTT.

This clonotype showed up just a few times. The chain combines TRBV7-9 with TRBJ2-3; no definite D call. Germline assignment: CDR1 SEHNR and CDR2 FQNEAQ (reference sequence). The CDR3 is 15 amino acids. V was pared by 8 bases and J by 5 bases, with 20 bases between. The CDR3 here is CASGFYGLFGDTQYF. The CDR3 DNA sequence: TGTGCCAGCGGTTTCTACGGCCTATTCGGAGATACGCAGTATTTT.

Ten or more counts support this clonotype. The CDR3 sequence: CATSDPLQEYTF. CDR3 coding DNA: TGTGCCACCAGTGACCCCTTACAGGAGTATACCTTC. This chain connects TRBV24-1 to TRBJ1-2; D is perhaps TRBD1 (5 bases). Germline V CDR1 and CDR2: KGHDR, SFDVKD. Trimming stripped 4 bases from V and 14 bases from J, with 16 bases between. The CDR3 consists of 12 residues.

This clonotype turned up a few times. The CDR3 region is CASSAVQPASTGELFF. For the CDR3, the DNA is TGTGCCAGCAGCGCAGTCCAGCCGGCTAGCACCGGGGAGCTGTTTTTT. The rearrangement uses TRBV7-2 and TRBJ2-2; unclear D gene. CDR1 and CDR2 from the germline V gene are SGHTA and FQGNSA. This CDR3 has 16 residues. The V and J ends lost 5 bases and 4 bases respectively, with 17 bases between them.

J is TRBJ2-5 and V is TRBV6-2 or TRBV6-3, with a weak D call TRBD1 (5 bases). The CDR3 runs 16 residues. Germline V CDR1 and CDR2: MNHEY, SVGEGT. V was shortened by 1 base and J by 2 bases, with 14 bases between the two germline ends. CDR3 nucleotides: TGTGCCAGCAGTTACTACAGGCCGGACCTGCAAGAGACCCAGTACTTC. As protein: CASSYYRPDLQETQYF.

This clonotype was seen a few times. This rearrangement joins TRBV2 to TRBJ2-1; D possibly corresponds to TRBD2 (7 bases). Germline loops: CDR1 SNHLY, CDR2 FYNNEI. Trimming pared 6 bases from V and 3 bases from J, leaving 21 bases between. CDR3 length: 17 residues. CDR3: CASSAFRGGGLYNEQFF. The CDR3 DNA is TGTGCCAGCAGCGCCTTTAGAGGCGGGGGCCTCTACAATGAGCAGTTCTTC. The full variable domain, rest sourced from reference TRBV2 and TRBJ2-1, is EPEVTQTPSHQVTQMGQEVILRCVPISNHLYFYWYRQILGQKVEFLVSFYNNEISEKSEIFDDQFSVERPDGSNFTLKIRSTKLEDSAMYFCASSAFRGGGLYNEQFFGPGTRLTVL.

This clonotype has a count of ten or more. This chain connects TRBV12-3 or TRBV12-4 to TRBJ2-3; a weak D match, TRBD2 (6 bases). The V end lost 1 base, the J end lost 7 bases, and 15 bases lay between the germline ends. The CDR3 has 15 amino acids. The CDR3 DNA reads TGTGCCAGCAGTTTAGGGGGACTGATACGGAATACGCAGTATTTT. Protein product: CASSLGGLIRNTQYF.

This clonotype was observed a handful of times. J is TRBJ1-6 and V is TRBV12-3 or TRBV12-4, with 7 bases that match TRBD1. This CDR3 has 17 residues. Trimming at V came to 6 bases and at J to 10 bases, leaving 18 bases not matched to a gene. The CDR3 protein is CASSYTQGVDYRSPLHF. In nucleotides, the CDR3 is TGTGCCAGCAGCTATACTCAGGGGGTAGATTATCGCTCACCCCTCCACTTT.

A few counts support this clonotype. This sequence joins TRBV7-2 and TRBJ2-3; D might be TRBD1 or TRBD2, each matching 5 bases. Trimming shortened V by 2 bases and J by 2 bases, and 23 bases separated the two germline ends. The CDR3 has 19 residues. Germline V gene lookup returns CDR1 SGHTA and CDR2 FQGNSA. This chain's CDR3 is CASSLRLRDLRGYTDTQYF. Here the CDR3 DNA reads TGTGCCAGCAGCTTACGCCTGAGGGACCTAAGGGGCTACACAGATACGCAGTATTTT.

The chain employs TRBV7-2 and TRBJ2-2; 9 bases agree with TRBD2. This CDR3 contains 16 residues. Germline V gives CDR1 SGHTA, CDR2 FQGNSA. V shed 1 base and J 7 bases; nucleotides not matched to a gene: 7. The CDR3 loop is CASSLGGGANGGELFF. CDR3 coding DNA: TGTGCCAGCAGCTTAGGCGGGGGGGCCAATGGCGGGGAGCTGTTTTTT.

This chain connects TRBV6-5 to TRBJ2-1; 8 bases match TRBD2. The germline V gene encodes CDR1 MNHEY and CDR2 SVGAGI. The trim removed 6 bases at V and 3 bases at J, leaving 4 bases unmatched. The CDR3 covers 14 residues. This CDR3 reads CASRTGGLYNEQFF. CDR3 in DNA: TGTGCCAGCAGGACGGGGGGGCTCTACAATGAGCAGTTCTTC.

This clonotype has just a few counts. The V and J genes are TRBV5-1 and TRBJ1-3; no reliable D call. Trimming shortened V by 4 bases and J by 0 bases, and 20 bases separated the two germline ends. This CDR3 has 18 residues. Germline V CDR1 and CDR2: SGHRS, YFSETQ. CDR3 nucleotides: TGCGCCAGCAGCCCCTTTATTAGCCAGGCCATCTCTGGAAACACCATATATTTT. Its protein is CASSPFISQAISGNTIYF.

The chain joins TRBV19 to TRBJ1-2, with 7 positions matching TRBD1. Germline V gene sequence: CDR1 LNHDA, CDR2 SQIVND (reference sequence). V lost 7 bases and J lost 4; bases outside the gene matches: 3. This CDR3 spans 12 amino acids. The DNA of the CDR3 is TGTGCCAGTACTCGGGACAGCTATGGCTACACCTTC. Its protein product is CASTRDSYGYTF.

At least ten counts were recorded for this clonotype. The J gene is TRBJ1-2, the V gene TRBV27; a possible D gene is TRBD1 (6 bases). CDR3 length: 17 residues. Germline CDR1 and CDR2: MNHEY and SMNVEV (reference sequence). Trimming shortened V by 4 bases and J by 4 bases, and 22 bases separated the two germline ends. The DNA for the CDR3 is TGTGCCAGCAGTTCCTCCCGTCGGGGACATAGCGGCTATGGCTACACCTTC. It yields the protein CASSSSRRGHSGYGYTF.